Reported below is one T cell receptor (beta chain). The antigen remains unidentified. Primers: 60 Vbeta forward and 13 Jbeta reverse. Sequencing used immunoSEQ multiplex PCR; TCRdb keeps in-frame clones, though not all of them. The ten top clones account for over 1.5%, within a sample of 130,000 or so clones. This specimen belongs to a study of cytomegalovirus exposure and HLA in healthy donors. Study-wide points: Data from an earlier analysis indicated that most TCR beta V segments were productive either about 87% or about 30% of the time. Most CMV-associated TCR beta chains were later found to appear HLA-restricted.

The CDR3 sequence is 15 residues long. Trimming removed 0 bases from V and 6 bases from J, with 13 bases in between. Germline V CDR1 and CDR2: SGHTS, YDEGEE. J is TRBJ1-5 and V is TRBV5-8, with D possibly matching TRBD1 (6 bases). What was sequenced was PBMCs. This TCR derives from a man in his late teens or twenties in good health and CMV-seronegative. CDR3 in DNA: TGTGCCAGCAGCTTGGACCAGGGGAGGGTTCAGCCCCAGCATTTT. Translating it yields CASSLDQGRVQPQHF. The whole variable domain, remainder taken from reference TRBV5-8 and TRBJ1-5, is EAGVTQSPTHLIKTRGQQATLRCSPISGHTSVYWYQQALGLGLQFLLWYDEGEERNRGNFPPRFSGRQFPNYSSELNVNALELEDSALYLCASSLDQGRVQPQHFGDGTRLSIL.